This T cell receptor (beta chain) originates from a study of blood T cell repertoires in COVID-19. Whole-study context: Samples taken during acute and convalescent COVID-19 were collected in the United States, Italy and Spain. Sample material is recorded as cDNA or gDNA derived from T cells, B-cell-depleted T cells, or PBMCs.

This clone has a handful of counts. The participants were between about 18 and 90 years old and came from under 25 US areas. Two negative PCRs, clearance, or symptom resolution characterized the recovered Cohort 3 donors. Germline CDR1 MNHEY, CDR2 SVGAGI. The ends were cut back, 2 bases at V and 7 bases at J, with 11 bases in the middle. CDR3 size: 13 residues. The method was immunoSEQ multiplex PCR; TCRdb's version includes in-frame clones alone and lacks a portion of them. The sample consists of over 250,000 clones, more than 70% of them appearing once. This sequence was found in a woman in her 30s who had recovered from COVID-19. Source material: PBMCs or T cells enriched from blood (not recorded which). The chain uses TRBV6-5 and TRBJ1-2; tentatively, D is TRBD1 (6 bases). CDR3 nucleotides: TGTGCCAGCAGTTACCCAACAGGGAGTGGCTACACCTTC. This encodes CASSYPTGSGYTF.